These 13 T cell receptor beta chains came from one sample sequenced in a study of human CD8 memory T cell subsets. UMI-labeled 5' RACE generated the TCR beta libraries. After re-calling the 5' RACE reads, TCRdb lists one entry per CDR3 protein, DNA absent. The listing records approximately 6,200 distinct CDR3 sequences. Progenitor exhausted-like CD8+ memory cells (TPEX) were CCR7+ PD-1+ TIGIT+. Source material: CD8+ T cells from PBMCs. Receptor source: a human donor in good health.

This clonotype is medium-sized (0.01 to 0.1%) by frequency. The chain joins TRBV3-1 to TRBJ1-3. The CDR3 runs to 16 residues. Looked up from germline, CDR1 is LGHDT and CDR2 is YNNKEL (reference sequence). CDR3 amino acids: CASSHFSASSGNTIYF.

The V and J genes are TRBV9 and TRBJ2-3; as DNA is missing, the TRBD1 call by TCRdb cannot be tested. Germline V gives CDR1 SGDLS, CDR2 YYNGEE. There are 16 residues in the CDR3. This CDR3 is CASSVSPTTGADTQYF.

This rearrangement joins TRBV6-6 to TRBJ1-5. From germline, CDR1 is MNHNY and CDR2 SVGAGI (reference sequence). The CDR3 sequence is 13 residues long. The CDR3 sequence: CASNIRSNQPQHF.

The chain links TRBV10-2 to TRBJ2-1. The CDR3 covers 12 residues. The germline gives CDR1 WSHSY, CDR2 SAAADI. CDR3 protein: CASSDSYNEQFF.

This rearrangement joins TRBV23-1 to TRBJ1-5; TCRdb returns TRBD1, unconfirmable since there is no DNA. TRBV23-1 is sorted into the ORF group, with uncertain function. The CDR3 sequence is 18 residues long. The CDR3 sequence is CASSQSWGPGVGNQPQHF.

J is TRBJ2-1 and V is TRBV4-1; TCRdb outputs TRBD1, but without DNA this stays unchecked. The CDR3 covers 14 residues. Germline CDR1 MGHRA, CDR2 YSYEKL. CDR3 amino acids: CASSQKTAYNEQFF.

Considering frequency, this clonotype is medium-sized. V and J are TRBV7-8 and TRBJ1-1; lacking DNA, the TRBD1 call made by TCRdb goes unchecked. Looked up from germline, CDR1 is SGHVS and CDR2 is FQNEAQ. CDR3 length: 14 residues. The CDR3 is CASSTLDRTIQAFF.

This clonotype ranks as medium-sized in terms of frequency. The CDR3 reads CASSFVWSSGNTIYF. The V and J genes are TRBV19 and TRBJ1-3. The germline gives CDR1 LNHDA, CDR2 SQIVND (reference sequence). This CDR3 region has 15 residues. Supplemented by reference TRBV19 and TRBJ1-3, the full variable domain reads DGGITQSPKYLFRKEGQNVTLSCEQNLNHDAMYWYRQDPGQGLRLIYYSQIVNDFQKGDIAEGYSVSREKKESFPLTVTSAQKNPTAFYLCASSFVWSSGNTIYFGEGSWLTVV.

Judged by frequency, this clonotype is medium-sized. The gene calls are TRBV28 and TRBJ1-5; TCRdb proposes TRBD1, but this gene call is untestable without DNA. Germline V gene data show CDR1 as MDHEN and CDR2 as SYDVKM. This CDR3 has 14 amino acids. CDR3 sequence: CASSPTEFNQPQHF.

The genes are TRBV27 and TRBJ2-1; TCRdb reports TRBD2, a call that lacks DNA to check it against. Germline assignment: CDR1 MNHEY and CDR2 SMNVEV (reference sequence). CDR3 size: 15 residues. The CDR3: CASSLAGTRINEQFF.

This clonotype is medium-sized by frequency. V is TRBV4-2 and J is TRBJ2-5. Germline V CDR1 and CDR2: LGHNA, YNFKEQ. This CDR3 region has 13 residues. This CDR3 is CASSQDRSETQYF.

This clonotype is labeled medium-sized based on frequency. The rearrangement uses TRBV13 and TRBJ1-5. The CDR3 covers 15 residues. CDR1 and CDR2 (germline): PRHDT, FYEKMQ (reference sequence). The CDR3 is CASSLGWKSNQPQHF.

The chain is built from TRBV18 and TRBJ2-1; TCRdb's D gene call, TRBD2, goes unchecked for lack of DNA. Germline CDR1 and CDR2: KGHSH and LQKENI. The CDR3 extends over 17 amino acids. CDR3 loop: CASSPRPSGGAGNEQFF. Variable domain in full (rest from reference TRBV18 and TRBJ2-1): NAGVMQNPRHLVRRRGQEARLRCSPMKGHSHVYWYRQLPEEGLKFMVYLQKENIIDESGMPKERFSAEFPKEGPSILRIQQVVRGDSAAYFCASSPRPSGGAGNEQFFGPGTRLTVL.